This passage covers 24 T cell receptor beta chains from one sample sequenced in a study of blood T cell repertoires in COVID-19. Sequenced by immunoSEQ multiplex PCR; TCRdb stores in-frame clones only, minus some. This table holds a few hundred thousand clones, nearly 90% found once. The sample comprised PBMCs or T cells enriched from blood (not recorded which). The origin of the receptors is a woman aged 50 to 60 who had been exposed to COVID-19.

The chain couples TRBV21-1 to TRBJ2-1; TRBD2 was called by the table and not checked on the DNA. TRBV21-1 is classified as a pseudogene. The CDR3 consists of 15 residues. CDR3 bases: TGTGCCAGCGGAAGACTAGCGGGGGGATACAATGAGCAGTTCTTC. This sequence encodes CASGRLAGGYNEQFF.

The chain couples TRBV27 to TRBJ2-1; no reliable D call. V was clipped by 1 base and J by 6 bases, with 13 bases between them. The CDR3 runs 15 residues. The V gene's germline CDR1 is MNHEY and CDR2 SMNVEV (reference sequence). The CDR3 reads CASSLWASVLNEQFF. The CDR3 DNA reads TGTGCCAGCAGTTTATGGGCCTCGGTACTCAATGAGCAGTTCTTC.

The chain carries TRBV4-1 and TRBJ2-7, with 7 bases matching TRBD2. The CDR3 has 14 residues. The germline V gene encodes CDR1 MGHRA and CDR2 YSYEKL. Trimming took 4 bases from V and 2 from J; bases not matched to a gene: 5. As DNA, the CDR3 is TGCGCCAGCAGCCGCGGGAGACAGACCTACGAGCAGTACTTC. As protein: CASSRGRQTYEQYF.

The chain couples TRBV6-5 to TRBJ2-1; 12 bases are shared with TRBD1. CDR1 and CDR2 (germline): MNHEY, SVGAGI. The junction had 13 bases not matched to a gene; V was cut back by 9 bases and J by 10 bases. CDR3 length: 15 residues. The CDR3 here is CASTGTGGSGREQFF. CDR3 bases: TGTGCCAGTACCGGGACAGGGGGCAGCGGGCGAGAGCAGTTCTTC.

The V call is TRBV5-1, the J call TRBJ2-7; D is unresolved. The length of the CDR3 is 15 residues. Germline lookup yields CDR1 SGHRS and CDR2 YFSETQ. The V and J ends lost 1 base and 9 bases respectively, with 20 bases between them. DNA of the CDR3: TGCGCCAGCAGCTTGTGGGCAGGATCCCCCTCAGGGCAGTACTTC. Translating it yields CASSLWAGSPSGQYF.

This chain uses TRBV2 with TRBJ2-1; TRBD2 is a possible D gene (6 bases). Trimming cost V 3 bases and J 10 bases, with 10 bases left between them. The CDR3 is made up of 12 amino acids. The germline V gene has CDR1 SNHLY and CDR2 FYNNEI. CDR3 sequence (DNA): TGTGCCAGCAGTGATGGTGCGGGGGAGCAGTTCTTC. This encodes CASSDGAGEQFF.

The V and J genes are TRBV7-9 and TRBJ1-1; D uncertain. CDR3 length: 14 residues. The germline V and J ends were trimmed by 1 base and 0 bases, with 6 bases remaining between them. The germline CDR1 and CDR2 sequences are SEHNR and FQNEAQ (reference sequence). The CDR3 reads CASSLGSVNTEAFF. In DNA, the CDR3 is TGTGCCAGCAGCTTAGGCTCGGTGAACACTGAAGCTTTCTTT.

This clone has more than one count but fewer than ten. The rearrangement joins TRBV4-1 to TRBJ2-1, with D possibly being TRBD1 (5 bases). The germline V gene encodes CDR1 MGHRA and CDR2 YSYEKL. This CDR3 has 14 amino acids. Trimming removed 0 bases from V and 6 bases from J, with 9 bases in between. CDR3 sequence (DNA): TGCGCCAGCAGCCAAGACATGGGGCTCAATGAGCAGTTCTTC. Its protein product is CASSQDMGLNEQFF.

This clone was observed a single time. The rearrangement joins TRBV5-1 to TRBJ2-2, with a tentative D call TRBD1 (7 bases). The germline V and J ends were trimmed by 5 bases and 0 bases, with 14 bases remaining between them. Germline CDR1 and CDR2: SGHRS and YFSETQ. This CDR3 has 16 amino acids. The CDR3 DNA sequence: TGCGCCAGCAGGTCCAGGGGGGACCCGAACACCGGGGAGCTGTTTTTT. Translation gives CASRSRGDPNTGELFF.

The chain uses TRBV28 and TRBJ2-2; the match to TRBD2 covers 8 bases. The ends lost 2 bases at V and 9 bases at J; junction bases unmatched: 8. CDR1 and CDR2 (germline): MDHEN, SYDVKM. The CDR3 loop spans 15 amino acids. CDR3 sequence reads: CASSLRTSPPRELFF. CDR3 nucleotide sequence: TGTGCCAGCAGTTTAAGGACTAGCCCCCCCCGGGAGCTGTTTTTT.

The chain is built from TRBV28 and TRBJ2-1, with 7 bases matching TRBD1. The germline gives CDR1 MDHEN, CDR2 SYDVKM. CDR3 length: 15 residues. V was clipped by 6 bases and J by 4 bases; unmatched bases: 9. The CDR3 region has the DNA TGTGCCAGCAGGAATCGGGACAGCCGGTACAATGAGCAGTTCTTC. Its protein is CASRNRDSRYNEQFF.

The chain is built from TRBV30 and TRBJ1-1; D ambiguous. The CDR3 runs 15 residues. Trimming shortened V by 0 bases and J by 5 bases, and 16 bases separated the two germline ends. The germline CDR1 and CDR2 sequences are GTSNPN and SVGIG (reference sequence). This CDR3 reads CAWSVRKPQRTEAFF. CDR3 sequence (DNA): TGTGCCTGGAGTGTACGTAAACCGCAGAGGACTGAAGCTTTCTTT.

This chain uses TRBV28 with TRBJ1-3, with a possible D match to TRBD1 (5 bases). The CDR3 is made up of 17 amino acids. The germline V gene has CDR1 MDHEN and CDR2 SYDVKM. The V end lost 6 bases, the J end lost 2 bases, and 20 bases lay between the germline ends. DNA for the CDR3: TGTGCCAGCAGCCCGATTTGGGCCGGGGGGACTGGAAACACCATATATTTT. Protein: CASSPIWAGGTGNTIYF. Filled out from reference TRBV28 and TRBJ1-3, the complete variable domain reads DVKVTQSSRYLVKRTGEKVFLECVQDMDHENMFWYRQDPGLGLRLIYFSYDVKMKEKGDIPEGYSVSREKKERFSLILESASTNQTSMYLCASSPIWAGGTGNTIYFGEGSWLTVV.

The genes are TRBV30 and TRBJ2-3, with 7 bases lining up with TRBD2. Looked up from germline, CDR1 is GTSNPN and CDR2 is SVGIG (reference sequence). The ends lost 0 bases at V and 6 bases at J; junction bases unmatched: 6. This CDR3 spans 14 amino acids. DNA for the CDR3: TGTGCCTGGAGTGTGGGAGGGTATACGGATACGCAGTATTTT. Translated: CAWSVGGYTDTQYF.

V is TRBV27 and J is TRBJ1-6; TRBD1 might be the D (5 bases). CDR3 length equals 15 residues. Germline values: CDR1 MNHEY, CDR2 SMNVEV (reference sequence). Trimming cost V 0 bases and J 10 bases, with 13 bases left between them. The DNA for the CDR3 is TGTGCCAGCAGTTTATCGGCGACAGCGCAATCACCCCTCCACTTT. Amino acid sequence: CASSLSATAQSPLHF.

This clone has just one count. The rearrangement uses TRBV11-2 and TRBJ2-5; D is unclear. The CDR3 totals 16 residues. V lost 7 bases to trimming and J lost 0 bases, with 18 bases between them. Germline V CDR1 and CDR2: SGHAT, FQNNGV. CDR3 DNA sequence: TGTGCCAGCACCCGACGAGGCTTTAAGTACCAAGAGACCCAGTACTTC. This gives the protein CASTRRGFKYQETQYF.

This clone was recorded only once. The chain couples TRBV27 to TRBJ2-7, with 10 bases identical to TRBD1. V gave up 11 bases and J gave up 2 bases; unmatched junction bases: 9. The CDR3 loop spans 14 amino acids. Germline-derived CDR1 and CDR2 are MNHEY and SMNVEV (reference sequence). CDR3 residues: CARFRDRGPYEQYF. CDR3 DNA: TGTGCCCGTTTCCGGGACAGGGGCCCCTACGAGCAGTACTTC.

The chain joins TRBV7-6 to TRBJ2-7; 9 bases agree with TRBD1. The V segment lost 3 bases and the J segment 1 base; nucleotides outside the gene matches: 4. The CDR3 length is 15 residues. CDR1 and CDR2 (germline): SGHVS, FNYEAQ. The CDR3 coding sequence is TGTGCCAGCAGCTTGGGACAGGGCTCATCCTACGAGCAGTACTTC. It specifies CASSLGQGSSYEQYF.

This chain links TRBV10-3 with TRBJ1-6, with TRBD1 matching 10 bases. Germline CDR1 and CDR2: ENHRY and SYGVKD. V was pared by 2 bases and J by 10 bases, with 2 bases of the junction left unmatched. There are 14 residues in the CDR3. The CDR3 protein is CAISEGQGVSPLHF. CDR3 nucleotides: TGTGCCATCAGTGAGGGACAGGGGGTATCACCCCTCCACTTT.

This clone was seen more than once but under ten times. V and J are TRBV15 and TRBJ2-7; D is possibly TRBD1 (5 bases). V was pared by 5 bases and J by 5 bases, with 13 bases between. CDR1 LNHNV and CDR2 YYDKDF come from the germline V gene (reference sequence). The CDR3 runs to 13 residues. In DNA form, the CDR3 reads TGTGCCACCAGCTCGGACATGCAGAACGAGCAGTACTTC. It codes for CATSSDMQNEQYF.

This chain links TRBV6-2 or TRBV6-3 with TRBJ2-2; D gene uncertain. V was clipped by 0 bases and J by 6 bases, with 11 bases between them. The germline gives CDR1 MNHEY, CDR2 SVGEGT. The CDR3 is 15 amino acids. CDR3 DNA sequence: TGTGCCAGCAGTTACTCTCATTTGAGAGCCGGGGAGCTGTTTTTT. This sequence encodes CASSYSHLRAGELFF.

The chain links TRBV7-2 to TRBJ2-7; TRBD1 aligns across 7 bases. Germline V gives CDR1 SGHTA, CDR2 FQGNSA. The CDR3 covers 16 residues. V lost 4 bases to trimming and J lost 2 bases; unmatched junction nucleotides: 11. CDR3 sequence (DNA): TGTGCCAGCAGCTCGGTAGGGACAGATAACACCTACGAGCAGTACTTC. The encoded protein is CASSSVGTDNTYEQYF. The entire variable domain, with the rest obtained from reference TRBV7-2 and TRBJ2-7, is as follows: GAGVSQSPSNKVTEKGKDVELRCDPISGHTALYWYRQSLGQGLEFLIYFQGNSAPDKSGLPSDRFSAERTGGSVSTLTIQRTQQEDSAVYLCASSSVGTDNTYEQYFGPGTRLTVT.

This chain connects TRBV7-9 to TRBJ1-1; possible D gene TRBD1, 5 bases. The V and J ends lost 3 bases and 7 bases respectively, with 15 bases between them. The CDR3 totals 14 residues. CDR1 and CDR2 (germline): SEHNR, FQNEAQ (reference sequence). The CDR3 loop reads CASSFKGLKVEAFF. CDR3 DNA: TGTGCCAGCAGCTTTAAGGGGCTCAAGGTTGAAGCTTTCTTT. The entire variable domain, with the rest obtained from reference TRBV7-9 and TRBJ1-1, is as follows: DTGVSQNPRHKITKRGQNVTFRCDPISEHNRLYWYRQTLGQGPEFLTYFQNEAQLEKSRLLSDRFSAERPKGSFSTLEIQRTEQGDSAMYLCASSFKGLKVEAFFGQGTRLTVV.

V gene TRBV2 combines with J gene TRBJ1-1; 8 bases match TRBD1. Losses at the gene ends were 9 bases for V and 0 bases for J; bases not matched to a gene: 3. Germline assignment: CDR1 SNHLY and CDR2 FYNNEI. CDR3 length: 13 amino acids. This CDR3 is CASKTGVNTEAFF. CDR3 coding DNA: TGTGCCAGTAAGACAGGGGTGAACACTGAAGCTTTCTTT.